One sample yielded the 4 T cell receptor beta chains listed below, sequenced in a study of blood T cell repertoires in COVID-19 (dated by TCRdb to 2020 to 2022). Receptor amplification or capture employed the immunoSEQ multiplex PCR assay. The immuneACCESS repertoire file appears here via TCRdb, limited to in-frame rearrangements. These files lack a portion of the clones; in checked studies, under half of the deficit traces to unresolved V genes, and the cause of the others is not known. The sample records roughly 62,000 clones, roughly 89% of which are singletons. The top ten clonotypes cover about 6% of the sample. The sequenced sample was peripheral blood. These receptor sequences come from a human donor in a cohort sampled during active COVID-19.

The chain uses TRBV9 and TRBJ2-2; D is perhaps TRBD1 (5 bases). From germline, CDR1 is SGDLS and CDR2 YYNGEE. V dropped 0 bases and J dropped 4 bases, with 7 bases sitting between them. The CDR3 length is 14 residues. CDR3 sequence: CASSVGQTTGELFF. The CDR3 region has the DNA TGTGCCAGCAGCGTAGGACAGACCACCGGGGAGCTGTTTTTT.

The J gene is TRBJ2-7, the V gene TRBV2, with 9 bases matching TRBD2. Germline V lookup: CDR1 SNHLY, CDR2 FYNNEI. Losses at the gene ends were 5 bases for V and 6 bases for J; bases not matched to a gene: 5. The CDR3 totals 13 residues. The CDR3: CASSPGTSSEQYF. The CDR3 bases are TGTGCCAGCAGTCCCGGGACTAGCTCCGAGCAGTACTTC.

V and J are TRBV18 and TRBJ1-5, with a weak D call TRBD1 (5 bases). This CDR3 region has 13 residues. V shed 5 bases and J shed 5 bases, with 10 bases lying between them. Germline CDR1 and CDR2: KGHSH and LQKENI. The CDR3 reads CASSGGNDQPQHF. In nucleotides, the CDR3 is TGTGCCAGCTCAGGGGGGAACGATCAGCCCCAGCATTTT.

The chain has TRBV7-2 and TRBJ1-1; 7 bases fit TRBD1. The CDR3 covers 12 residues. CDR1 is SGHTA, CDR2 FQGNSA, per germline. V lost 5 bases, J lost 11 bases, and 8 bases stayed unmatched. The chain's CDR3 is CASSNDRVSAFF. The CDR3 DNA reads TGTGCCAGCAGCAATGACAGGGTGTCGGCTTTCTTT.